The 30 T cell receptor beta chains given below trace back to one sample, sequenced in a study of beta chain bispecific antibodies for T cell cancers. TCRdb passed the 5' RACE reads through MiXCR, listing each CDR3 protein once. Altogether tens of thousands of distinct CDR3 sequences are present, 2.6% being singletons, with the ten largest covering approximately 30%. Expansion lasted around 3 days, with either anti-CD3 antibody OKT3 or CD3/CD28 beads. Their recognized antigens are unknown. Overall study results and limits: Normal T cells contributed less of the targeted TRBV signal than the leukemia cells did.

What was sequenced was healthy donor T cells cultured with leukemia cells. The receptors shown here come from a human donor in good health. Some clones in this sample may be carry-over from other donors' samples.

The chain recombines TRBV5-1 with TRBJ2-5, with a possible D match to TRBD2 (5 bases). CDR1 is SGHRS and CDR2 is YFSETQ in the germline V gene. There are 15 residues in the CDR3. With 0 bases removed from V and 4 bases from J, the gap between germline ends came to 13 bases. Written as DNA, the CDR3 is TGCGCCAGCAGCTTGGAAGGGAATGGAGGAGAGACCCAGTACTTC. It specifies CASSLEGNGGETQYF. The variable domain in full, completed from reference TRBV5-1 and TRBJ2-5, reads KAGVTQTPRYLIKTRGQQVTLSCSPISGHRSVSWYQQTPGQGLQFLFEYFSETQRNKGNFPGRFSGRQFSNSRSEMNVSTLELGDSALYLCASSLEGNGGETQYFGPGTRLLVL.

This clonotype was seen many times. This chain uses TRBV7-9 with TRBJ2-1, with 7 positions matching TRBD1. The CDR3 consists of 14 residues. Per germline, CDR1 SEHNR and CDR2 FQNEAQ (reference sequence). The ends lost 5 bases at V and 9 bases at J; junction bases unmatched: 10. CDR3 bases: TGTGCCAGCAGCCACCGGGACAGATGGGGTGAGCAGTTCTTC. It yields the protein CASSHRDRWGEQFF.

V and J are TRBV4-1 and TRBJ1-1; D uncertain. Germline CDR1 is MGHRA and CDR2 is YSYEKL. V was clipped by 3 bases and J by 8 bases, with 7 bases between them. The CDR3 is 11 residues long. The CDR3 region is CASSQATEAFF. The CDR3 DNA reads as TGCGCCAGCAGCCAGGCAACGGAAGCTTTCTTT.

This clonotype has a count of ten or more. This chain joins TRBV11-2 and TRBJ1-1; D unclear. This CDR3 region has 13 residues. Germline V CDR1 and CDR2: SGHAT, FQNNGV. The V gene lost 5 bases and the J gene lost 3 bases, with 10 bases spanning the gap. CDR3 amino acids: CASSRNTDTEAFF. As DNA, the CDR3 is TGTGCCAGCAGCCGAAACACGGACACTGAAGCTTTCTTT.

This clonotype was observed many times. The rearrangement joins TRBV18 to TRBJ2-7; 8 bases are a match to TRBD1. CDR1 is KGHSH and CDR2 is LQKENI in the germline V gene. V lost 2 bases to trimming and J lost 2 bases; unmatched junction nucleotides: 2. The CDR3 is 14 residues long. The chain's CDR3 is CASSPETGAYEQYF. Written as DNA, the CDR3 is TGTGCCAGCTCACCAGAGACAGGGGCCTACGAGCAGTACTTC.

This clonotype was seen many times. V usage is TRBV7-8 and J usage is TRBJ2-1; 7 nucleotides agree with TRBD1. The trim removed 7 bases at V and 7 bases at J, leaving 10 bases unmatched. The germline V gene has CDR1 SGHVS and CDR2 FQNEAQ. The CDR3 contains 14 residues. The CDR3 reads CASTPPGQLNEQFF. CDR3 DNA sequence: TGTGCCAGCACCCCACCGGGACAGCTGAATGAGCAGTTCTTC.

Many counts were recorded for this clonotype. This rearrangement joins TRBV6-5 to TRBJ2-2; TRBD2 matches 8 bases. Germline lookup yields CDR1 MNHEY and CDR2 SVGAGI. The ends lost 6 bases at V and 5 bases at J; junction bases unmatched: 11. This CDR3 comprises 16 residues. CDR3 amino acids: CASSTSGGAYTGELFF. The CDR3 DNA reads TGTGCCAGCAGCACCTCGGGGGGGGCTTATACCGGGGAGCTGTTTTTT.

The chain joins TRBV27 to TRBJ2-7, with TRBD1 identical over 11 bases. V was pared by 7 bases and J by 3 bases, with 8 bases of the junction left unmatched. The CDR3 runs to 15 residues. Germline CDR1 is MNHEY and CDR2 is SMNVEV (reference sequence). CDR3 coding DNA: TGTGCCAGCACCCTGCCGGGACAGGGGGACTACGAGCAGTACTTC. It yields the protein CASTLPGQGDYEQYF.

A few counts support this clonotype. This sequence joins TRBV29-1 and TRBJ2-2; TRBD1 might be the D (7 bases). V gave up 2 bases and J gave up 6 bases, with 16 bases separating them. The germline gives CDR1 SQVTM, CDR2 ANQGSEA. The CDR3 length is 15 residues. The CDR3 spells CSVELYGRGAGELFF. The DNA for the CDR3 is TGCAGCGTTGAATTGTACGGCAGGGGGGCCGGGGAGCTGTTTTTT.

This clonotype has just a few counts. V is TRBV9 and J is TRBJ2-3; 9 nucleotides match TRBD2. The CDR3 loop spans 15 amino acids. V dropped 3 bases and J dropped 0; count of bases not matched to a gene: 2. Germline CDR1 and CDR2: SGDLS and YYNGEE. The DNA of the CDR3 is TGTGCCAGCAGCGCTAGCGGGACTAGCACAGATACGCAGTATTTT. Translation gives CASSASGTSTDTQYF.

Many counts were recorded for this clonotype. CDR3 protein: CAISESPGASYEQYF. CDR3 nucleotide sequence: TGTGCCATCAGTGAGTCTCCAGGAGCCTCCTACGAGCAGTACTTC. The chain is built from TRBV10-3 and TRBJ2-7, with D uncertain. The germline V gene has CDR1 ENHRY and CDR2 SYGVKD. CDR3 length: 15 residues. Trimming stripped 0 bases from V and 0 bases from J, with 9 bases between.

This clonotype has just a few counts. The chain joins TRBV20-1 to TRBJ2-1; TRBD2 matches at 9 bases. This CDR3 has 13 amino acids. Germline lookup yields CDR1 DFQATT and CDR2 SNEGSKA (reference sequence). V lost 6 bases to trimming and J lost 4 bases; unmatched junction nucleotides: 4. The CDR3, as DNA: TGCAGTGCGTCGACTAGCGGATACAATGAGCAGTTCTTC. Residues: CSASTSGYNEQFF.

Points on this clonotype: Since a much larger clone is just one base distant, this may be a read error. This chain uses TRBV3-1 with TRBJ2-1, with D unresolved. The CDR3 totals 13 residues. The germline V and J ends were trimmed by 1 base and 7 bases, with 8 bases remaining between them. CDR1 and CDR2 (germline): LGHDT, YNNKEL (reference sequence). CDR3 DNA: TGTGCCAGCAGCCAAGCCCATTCAAATGAGCAGTTCTTC. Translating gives CASSQAHSNEQFF.

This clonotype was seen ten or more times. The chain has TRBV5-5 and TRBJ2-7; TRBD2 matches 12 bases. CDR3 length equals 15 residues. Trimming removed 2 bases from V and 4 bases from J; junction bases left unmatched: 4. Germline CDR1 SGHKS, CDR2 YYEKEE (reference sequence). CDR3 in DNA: TGTGCCAGCAGCTTTGCTAGCGGGGGGGCGTACGAGCAGTACTTC. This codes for CASSFASGGAYEQYF.

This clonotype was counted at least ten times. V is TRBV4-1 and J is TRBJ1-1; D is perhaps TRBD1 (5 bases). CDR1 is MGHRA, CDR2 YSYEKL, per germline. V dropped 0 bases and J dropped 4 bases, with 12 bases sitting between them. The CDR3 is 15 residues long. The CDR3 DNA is TGCGCCAGCAGCCAAGATCCAGGGATGGTCACTGAAGCTTTCTTT. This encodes CASSQDPGMVTEAFF.

CDR3 sequence reads: CASSSRASGTYEQYF. The CDR3 DNA reads TGTGCCAGCAGTTCTCGGGCTAGCGGTACCTACGAGCAGTACTTC. The rearrangement joins TRBV27 to TRBJ2-7, with 7 bases lining up with TRBD2. CDR1 is MNHEY, CDR2 SMNVEV, per germline (reference sequence). V gave up 4 bases and J gave up 2 bases; unmatched junction bases: 8. The CDR3 is 15 residues long.

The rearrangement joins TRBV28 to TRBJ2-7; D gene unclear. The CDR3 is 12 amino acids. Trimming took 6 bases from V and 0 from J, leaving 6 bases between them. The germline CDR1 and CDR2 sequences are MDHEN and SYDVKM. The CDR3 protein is CASSRDSYEQYF. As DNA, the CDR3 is TGTGCCAGCAGCAGAGACTCCTACGAGCAGTACTTC. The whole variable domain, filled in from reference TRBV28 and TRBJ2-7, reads DVKVTQSSRYLVKRTGEKVFLECVQDMDHENMFWYRQDPGLGLRLIYFSYDVKMKEKGDIPEGYSVSREKKERFSLILESASTNQTSMYLCASSRDSYEQYFGPGTRLTVT.

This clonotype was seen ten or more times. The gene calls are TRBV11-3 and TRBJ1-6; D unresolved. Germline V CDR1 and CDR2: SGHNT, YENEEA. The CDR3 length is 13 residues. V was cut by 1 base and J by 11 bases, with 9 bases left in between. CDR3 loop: CASSLVQNAPLHF. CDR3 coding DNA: TGTGCCAGCAGCTTAGTACAGAACGCACCCCTCCACTTT.

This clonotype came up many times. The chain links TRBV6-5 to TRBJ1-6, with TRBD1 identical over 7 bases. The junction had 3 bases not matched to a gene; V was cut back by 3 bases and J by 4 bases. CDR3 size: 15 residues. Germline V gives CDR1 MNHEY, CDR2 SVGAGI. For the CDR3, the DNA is TGTGCCAGCAGTTATCGGGACAGTTATAATTCACCCCTCCACTTT. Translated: CASSYRDSYNSPLHF.

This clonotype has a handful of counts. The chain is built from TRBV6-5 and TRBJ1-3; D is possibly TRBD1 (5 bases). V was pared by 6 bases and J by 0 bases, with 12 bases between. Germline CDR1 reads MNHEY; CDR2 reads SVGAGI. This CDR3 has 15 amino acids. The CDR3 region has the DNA TGTGCCAGCAGCCCCCGGGGGACCTCTGGAAACACCATATATTTT. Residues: CASSPRGTSGNTIYF.

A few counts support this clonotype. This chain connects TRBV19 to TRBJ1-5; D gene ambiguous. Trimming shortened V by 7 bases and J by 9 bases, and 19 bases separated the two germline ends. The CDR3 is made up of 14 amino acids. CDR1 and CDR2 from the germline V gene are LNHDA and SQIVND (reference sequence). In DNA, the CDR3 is TGTGCCAGTACTTCAGAGGAGACGCAACTGCCCCAGCATTTT. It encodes CASTSEETQLPQHF.

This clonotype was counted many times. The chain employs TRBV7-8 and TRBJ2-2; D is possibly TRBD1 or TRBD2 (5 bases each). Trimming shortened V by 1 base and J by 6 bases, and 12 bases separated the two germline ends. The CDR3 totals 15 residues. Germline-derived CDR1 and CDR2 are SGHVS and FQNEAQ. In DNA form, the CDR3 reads TGTGCCAGCAGCTTAGGGATGGGGGTTCCCGGGGAGCTGTTTTTT. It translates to CASSLGMGVPGELFF.

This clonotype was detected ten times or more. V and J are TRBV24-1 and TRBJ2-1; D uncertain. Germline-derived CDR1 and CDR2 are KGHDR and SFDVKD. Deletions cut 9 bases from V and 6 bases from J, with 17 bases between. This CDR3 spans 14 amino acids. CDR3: CATSGSVAGNEQFF. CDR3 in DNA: TGTGCCACCTCAGGTTCTGTGGCCGGCAATGAGCAGTTCTTC.

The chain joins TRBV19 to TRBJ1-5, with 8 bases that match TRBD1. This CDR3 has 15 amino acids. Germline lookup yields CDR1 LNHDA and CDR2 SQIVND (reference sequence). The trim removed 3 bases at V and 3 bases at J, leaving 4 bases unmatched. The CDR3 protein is CASSIGDRINQPQHF. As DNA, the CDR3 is TGTGCCAGTAGTATCGGGGACAGGATCAATCAGCCCCAGCATTTT.

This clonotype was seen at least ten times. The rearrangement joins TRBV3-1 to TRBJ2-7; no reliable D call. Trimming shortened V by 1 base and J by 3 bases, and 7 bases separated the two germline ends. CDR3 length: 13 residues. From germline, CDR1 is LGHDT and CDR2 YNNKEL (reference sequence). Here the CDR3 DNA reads TGTGCCAGCAGCCAAGGCGCTAACTACGAGCAGTACTTC. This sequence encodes CASSQGANYEQYF.

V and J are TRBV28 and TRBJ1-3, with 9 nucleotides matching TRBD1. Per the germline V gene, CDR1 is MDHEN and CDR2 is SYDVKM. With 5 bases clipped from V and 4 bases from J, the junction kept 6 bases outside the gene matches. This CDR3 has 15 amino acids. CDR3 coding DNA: TGTGCCAGCAGTAGAGGGACAGGGTGGGGAAACACCATATATTTT. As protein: CASSRGTGWGNTIYF. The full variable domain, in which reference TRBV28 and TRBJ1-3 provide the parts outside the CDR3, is DVKVTQSSRYLVKRTGEKVFLECVQDMDHENMFWYRQDPGLGLRLIYFSYDVKMKEKGDIPEGYSVSREKKERFSLILESASTNQTSMYLCASSRGTGWGNTIYFGEGSWLTVV.

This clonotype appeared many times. Written as DNA, the CDR3 is TGTGCCAGCAGTTTAGGACTAAGTTCCTACAATGAGCAGTTCTTC. Translated, it gives CASSLGLSSYNEQFF. The rearrangement links TRBV12-3 or TRBV12-4 to TRBJ2-1, with D perhaps matching TRBD2 (5 bases). V was cut by 1 base and J by 1 base, with 8 bases left in between. The CDR3 has 15 residues.

The CDR3 region has the DNA TGTGCCAGCAGTGAACCGGGACAGGGGGCGCGGGAGACCCAGTACTTC. This gives the protein CASSEPGQGARETQYF. The chain combines TRBV6-1 with TRBJ2-5; 12 positions match TRBD1. The CDR3 is made up of 16 amino acids. Germline assignment: CDR1 MNHNS and CDR2 SASEGT. V was pared by 2 bases and J by 5 bases, with 6 bases of the junction left unmatched.

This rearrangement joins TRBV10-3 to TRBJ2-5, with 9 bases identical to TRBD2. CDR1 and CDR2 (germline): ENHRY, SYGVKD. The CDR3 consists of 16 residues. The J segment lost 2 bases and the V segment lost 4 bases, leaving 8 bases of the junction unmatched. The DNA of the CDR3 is TGTGCCATCAGTGGGGCGGTAGCGGGGGAGCAAGAGACCCAGTACTTC. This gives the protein CAISGAVAGEQETQYF.

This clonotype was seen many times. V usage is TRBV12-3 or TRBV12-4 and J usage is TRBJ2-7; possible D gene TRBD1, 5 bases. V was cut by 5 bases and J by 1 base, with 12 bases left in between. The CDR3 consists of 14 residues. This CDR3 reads CASSPTAGSYEQYF. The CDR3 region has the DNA TGTGCCAGCAGTCCGACAGCCGGATCCTACGAGCAGTACTTC.